This T cell receptor beta chain stems from a study of CD8 T cells in Susac syndrome. The CDR3 extends over 19 amino acids. Germline lookup yields CDR1 MGHRA and CDR2 YSYEKL. V lost 2 bases to trimming and J lost 0 bases; unmatched junction nucleotides: 10. The authors carried out high-throughput sequencing of TCR beta. They applied it to CD8+ and CD4+ T cells obtained from blood. Reverse transcription used about 0.45 to 1 ug RNA and random hexamers. Multiplex immunoSEQ PCR targeted 54 Vbeta and 13 Jbeta TCR beta segments. In TCRdb, the immunoSEQ multiplex PCR reads were re-called with MiXCR into one record per CDR3 protein. The data show about 100,000 distinct CDR3 sequences, with about 95% seen just once and 0.25% to 0.35% held by the top ten.

This sequence joins TRBV4-1 and TRBJ2-6, with TRBD2 identical over 7 bases. The sample taken for sequencing was CD8+ T cells from PBMCs. This TCR derives from a human donor with Susac syndrome. CDR3 in DNA: TGCGCCAGCAGCCAACCCACACTAGCGAGCAGCTCTGGGGCCAACGTCCTGACTTTC. Protein: CASSQPTLASSSGANVLTF.